The clone carrying this T cell receptor (beta chain) was seen a single time. Germline V gene lookup returns CDR1 LGHNA and CDR2 YNFKEQ. Trimming took 0 bases from V and 1 from J; bases not matched to a gene: 5. CDR3 length: 16 amino acids. Some clones are missing from TCRdb's copy, which holds only in-frame ones; the method was immunoSEQ multiplex PCR. This sample has 130,000 or so clones, with 85% to 95% found just once. This sample was taken from a study of control samples from healthy donors and cancer patients. The gene calls are TRBV4-2 and TRBJ1-1; 7 positions match TRBD1. This TCR was sampled from a man aged 35-49 years in good health. The material sequenced was blood. CDR3 residues: CASSQDDWDRNTEAFF. The CDR3, as DNA: TGTGCCAGCAGCCAAGATGATTGGGACAGGAACACTGAAGCTTTCTTT.